This TCR beta chain derives from a study of T-cell memory formation after mild COVID-19. Study results and limitations: Within pre-infection memory, some responding clones were found, suggesting cross-reactive memory joined.

One entry per CDR3 protein, called by TCRdb with MiXCR from the 5' RACE reads. This table holds hundreds of thousands of distinct CDR3 sequences, 20% to 25% found once. This clonotype was counted only a few times. Its antigen is as yet unknown. Sequenced input: PBMCs or a T cell subset sorted from them (not recorded which). This clonotype originated in an adult woman who had mild COVID-19 (a few samples of this study predate the infection). Cell type and time point are not known.

The chain's CDR3 is CASSLPRSVNTEAFF. The CDR3 coding sequence is TGTGCCAGCAGTTTACCTCGATCTGTAAACACTGAAGCTTTCTTT. V and J are TRBV12-3 or TRBV12-4 and TRBJ1-1, with D uncertain. The V end was cut by 2 bases, the J end by 2 bases, with 12 bases between. The CDR3 has 15 residues.